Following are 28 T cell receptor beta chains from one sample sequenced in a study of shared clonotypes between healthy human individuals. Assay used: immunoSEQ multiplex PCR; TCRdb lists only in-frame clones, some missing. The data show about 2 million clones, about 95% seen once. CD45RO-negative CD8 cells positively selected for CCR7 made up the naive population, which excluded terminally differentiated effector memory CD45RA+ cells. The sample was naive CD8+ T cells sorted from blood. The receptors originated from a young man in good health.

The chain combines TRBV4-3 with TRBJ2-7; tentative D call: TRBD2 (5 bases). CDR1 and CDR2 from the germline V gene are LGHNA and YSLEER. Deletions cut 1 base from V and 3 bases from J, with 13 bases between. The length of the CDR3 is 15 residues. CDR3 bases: TGCGCCAGCAGCCAAGGACGGCTTGGAGGCTACGAGCAGTACTTC. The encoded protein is CASSQGRLGGYEQYF.

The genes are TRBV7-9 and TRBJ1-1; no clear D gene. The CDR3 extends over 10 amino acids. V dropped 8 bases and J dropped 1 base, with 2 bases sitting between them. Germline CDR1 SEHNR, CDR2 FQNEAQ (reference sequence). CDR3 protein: CASQNTEAFF. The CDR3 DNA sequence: TGTGCCAGCCAGAACACTGAAGCTTTCTTT.

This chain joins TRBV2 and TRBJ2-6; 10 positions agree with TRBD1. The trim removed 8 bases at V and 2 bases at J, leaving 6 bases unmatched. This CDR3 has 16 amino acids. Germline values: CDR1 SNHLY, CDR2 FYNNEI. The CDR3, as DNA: TGTGCCAGCCGGGGACAGGGGTTGGCTGGGGCCAACGTCCTGACTTTC. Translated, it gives CASRGQGLAGANVLTF.

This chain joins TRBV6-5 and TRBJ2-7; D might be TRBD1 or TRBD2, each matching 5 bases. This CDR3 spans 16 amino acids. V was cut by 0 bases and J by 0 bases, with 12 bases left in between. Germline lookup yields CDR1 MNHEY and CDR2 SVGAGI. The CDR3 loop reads CASSYSSGPLSYEQYF. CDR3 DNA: TGTGCCAGCAGTTACTCTTCGGGACCCCTCTCCTACGAGCAGTACTTC.

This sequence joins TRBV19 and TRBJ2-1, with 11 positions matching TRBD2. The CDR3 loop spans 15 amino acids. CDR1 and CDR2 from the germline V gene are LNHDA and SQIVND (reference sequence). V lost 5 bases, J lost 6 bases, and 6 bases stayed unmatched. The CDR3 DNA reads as TGTGCCAGTAGTCCGACTAGCGGGACTCTCAATGAGCAGTTCTTC. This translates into CASSPTSGTLNEQFF.

CDR3 nucleotide sequence: TGTGCCAGCAGCCCGCGGACGGGGTCCGCCTACGAGCAGTACTTC. Its translation: CASSPRTGSAYEQYF. The J gene is TRBJ2-7, the V gene TRBV5-4, with a weak D call TRBD2 (5 bases). Germline CDR1 SGHNT, CDR2 YYREEE (reference sequence). This CDR3 region has 15 residues. The V gene lost 4 bases and the J gene lost 2 bases, with 16 bases spanning the gap.

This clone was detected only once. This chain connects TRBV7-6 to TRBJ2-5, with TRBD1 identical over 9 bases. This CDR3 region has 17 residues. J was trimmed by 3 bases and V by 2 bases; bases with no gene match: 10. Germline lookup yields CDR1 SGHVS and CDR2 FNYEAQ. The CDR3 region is CASSLSSGTGLEETQYF. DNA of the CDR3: TGTGCCAGCAGCTTAAGCTCCGGGACAGGGTTGGAAGAGACCCAGTACTTC.

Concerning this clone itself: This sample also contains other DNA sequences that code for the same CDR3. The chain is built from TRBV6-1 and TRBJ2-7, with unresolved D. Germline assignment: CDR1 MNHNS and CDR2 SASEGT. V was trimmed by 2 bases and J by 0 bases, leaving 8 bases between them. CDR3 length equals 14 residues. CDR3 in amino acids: CASSEYRSSYEQYF. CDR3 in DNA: TGTGCCAGCAGTGAATACCGAAGCTCCTACGAGCAGTACTTC.

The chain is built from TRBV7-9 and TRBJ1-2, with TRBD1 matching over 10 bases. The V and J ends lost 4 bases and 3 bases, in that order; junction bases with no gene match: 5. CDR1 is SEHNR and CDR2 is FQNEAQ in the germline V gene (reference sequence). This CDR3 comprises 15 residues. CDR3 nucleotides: TGTGCCAGCAGCTCGACGGACAGGGGGGACTATGGCTACACCTTC. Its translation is CASSSTDRGDYGYTF.

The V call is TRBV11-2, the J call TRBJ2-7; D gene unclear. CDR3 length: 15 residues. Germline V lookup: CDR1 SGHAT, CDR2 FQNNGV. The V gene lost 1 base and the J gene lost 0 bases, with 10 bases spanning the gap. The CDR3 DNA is TGTGCCAGCAGCTTAGCTGGGTTGGGCTCCTACGAGCAGTACTTC. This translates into CASSLAGLGSYEQYF.

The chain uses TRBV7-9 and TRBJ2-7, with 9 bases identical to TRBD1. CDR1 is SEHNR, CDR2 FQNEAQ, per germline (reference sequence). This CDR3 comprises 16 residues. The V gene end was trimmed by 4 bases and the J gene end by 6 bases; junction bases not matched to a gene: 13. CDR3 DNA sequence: TGTGCCAGCAGCTCGACCACCGGGACAGGGCTTGTCGAGCAGTACTTC. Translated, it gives CASSSTTGTGLVEQYF. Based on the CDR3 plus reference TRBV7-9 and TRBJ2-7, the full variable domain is DTGVSQNPRHKITKRGQNVTFRCDPISEHNRLYWYRQTLGQGPEFLTYFQNEAQLEKSRLLSDRFSAERPKGSFSTLEIQRTEQGDSAMYLCASSSTTGTGLVEQYFGPGTRLTVT.

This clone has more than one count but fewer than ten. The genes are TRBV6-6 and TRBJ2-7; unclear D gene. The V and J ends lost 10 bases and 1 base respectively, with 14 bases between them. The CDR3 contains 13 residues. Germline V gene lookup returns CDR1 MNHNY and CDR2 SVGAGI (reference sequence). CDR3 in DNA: TGTGCCACCTTGGCCAGCCTATCCTACGAGCAGTACTTC. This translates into CATLASLSYEQYF.

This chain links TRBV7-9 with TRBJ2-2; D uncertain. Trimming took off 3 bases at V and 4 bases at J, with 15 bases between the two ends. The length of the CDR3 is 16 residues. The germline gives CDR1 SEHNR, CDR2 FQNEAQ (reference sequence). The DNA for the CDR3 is TGTGCCAGCAGCTTCGGTCAGAGCCTCTCCACCGGGGAGCTGTTTTTT. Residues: CASSFGQSLSTGELFF.

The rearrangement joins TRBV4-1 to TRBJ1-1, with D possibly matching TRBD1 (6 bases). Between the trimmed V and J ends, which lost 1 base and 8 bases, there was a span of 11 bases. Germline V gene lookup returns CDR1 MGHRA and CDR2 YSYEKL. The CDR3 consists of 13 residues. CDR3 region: CASSQVHGTEAFF. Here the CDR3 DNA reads TGCGCCAGCAGCCAAGTCCATGGGACAGAAGCTTTCTTT.

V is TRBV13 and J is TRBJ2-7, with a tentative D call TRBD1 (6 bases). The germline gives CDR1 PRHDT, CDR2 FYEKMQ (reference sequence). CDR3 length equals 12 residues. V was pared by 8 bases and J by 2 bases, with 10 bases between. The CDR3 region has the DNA TGTGCCAGCTCAGGGACAACCTACGAGCAGTACTTC. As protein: CASSGTTYEQYF.

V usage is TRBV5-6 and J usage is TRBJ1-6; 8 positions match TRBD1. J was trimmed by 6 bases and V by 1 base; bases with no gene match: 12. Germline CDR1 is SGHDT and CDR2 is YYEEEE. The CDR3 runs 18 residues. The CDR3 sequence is CASSLSGPLRGPNSPLHF. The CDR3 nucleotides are TGTGCCAGCAGCTTGTCTGGGCCCCTCAGGGGGCCTAATTCACCCCTCCACTTT.

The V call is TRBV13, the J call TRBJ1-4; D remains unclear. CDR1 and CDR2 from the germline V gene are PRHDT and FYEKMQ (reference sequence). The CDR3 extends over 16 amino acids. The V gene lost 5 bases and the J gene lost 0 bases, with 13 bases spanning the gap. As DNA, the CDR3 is TGTGCCAGCAGCCCAGACCATCAACCAACTAATGAAAAACTGTTTTTT. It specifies CASSPDHQPTNEKLFF.

The CDR3 DNA follows: TGTGCCAGCAGCGCGGGGCCTATTGTGGGTCCCTCCTACAATGAGCAGTTCTTC. Protein sequence: CASSAGPIVGPSYNEQFF. The chain joins TRBV9 to TRBJ2-1, with D perhaps TRBD1 or TRBD2 (5 bases each). V dropped 3 bases and J dropped 0 bases, with 19 bases sitting between them. This CDR3 is 18 amino acids long. Germline V gene lookup returns CDR1 SGDLS and CDR2 YYNGEE.

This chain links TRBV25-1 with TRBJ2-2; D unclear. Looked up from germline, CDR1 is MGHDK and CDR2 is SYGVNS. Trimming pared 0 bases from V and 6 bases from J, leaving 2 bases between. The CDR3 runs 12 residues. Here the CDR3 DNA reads TGTGCCAGCAGTGAATACCCCGGGGAGCTGTTTTTT. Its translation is CASSEYPGELFF.

CDR3 DNA sequence: TGTGCCAGCCGTAGGGACAGAAACACCGGGGAGCTGTTTTTT. Translated: CASRRDRNTGELFF. V gene TRBV2 combines with J gene TRBJ2-2, with 7 nucleotides matching TRBD1. V shed 8 bases, J shed 2 bases, and the junction held 5 bases outside the gene matches. Looked up from germline, CDR1 is SNHLY and CDR2 is FYNNEI. This CDR3 has 14 amino acids.

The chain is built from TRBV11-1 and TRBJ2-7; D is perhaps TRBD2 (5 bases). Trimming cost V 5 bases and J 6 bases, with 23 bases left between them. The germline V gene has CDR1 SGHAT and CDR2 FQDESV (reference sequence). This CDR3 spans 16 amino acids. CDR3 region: CASSNRTRAGGLEQYF. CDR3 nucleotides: TGTGCCAGCAGCAACCGAACTAGGGCCGGCGGTCTCGAGCAGTACTTC. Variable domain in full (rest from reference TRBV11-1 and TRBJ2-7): EAEVAQSPRYKITEKSQAVAFWCDPISGHATLYWYRQILGQGPELLVQFQDESVVDDSQLPKDRFSAERLKGVDSTLKIQPAELGDSAMYLCASSNRTRAGGLEQYFGPGTRLTVT.

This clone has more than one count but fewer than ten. This CDR3 reads CATSRDRQGVDQPQHF. CDR3 nucleotides: TGTGCCACCAGCAGAGATCGGCAGGGGGTTGATCAGCCCCAGCATTTT. The chain carries TRBV15 and TRBJ1-5, with 7 bases aligning to TRBD1. The CDR3 totals 16 residues. V lost 0 bases to trimming and J lost 5 bases; unmatched junction nucleotides: 7. Germline V gives CDR1 LNHNV, CDR2 YYDKDF (reference sequence).

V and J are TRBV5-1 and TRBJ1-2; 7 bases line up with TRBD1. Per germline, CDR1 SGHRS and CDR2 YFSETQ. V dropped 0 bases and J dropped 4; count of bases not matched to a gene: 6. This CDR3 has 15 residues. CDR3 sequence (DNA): TGCGCCAGCAGCTTGGGGACAGGCGCACTCTATGGCTACACCTTC. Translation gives CASSLGTGALYGYTF.

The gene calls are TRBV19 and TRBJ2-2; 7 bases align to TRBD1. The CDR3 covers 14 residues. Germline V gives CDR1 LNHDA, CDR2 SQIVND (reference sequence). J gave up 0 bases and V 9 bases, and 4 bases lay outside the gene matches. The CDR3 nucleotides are TGTGCCAGCGAAGGACAGGCGAACACCGGGGAGCTGTTTTTT. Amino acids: CASEGQANTGELFF.

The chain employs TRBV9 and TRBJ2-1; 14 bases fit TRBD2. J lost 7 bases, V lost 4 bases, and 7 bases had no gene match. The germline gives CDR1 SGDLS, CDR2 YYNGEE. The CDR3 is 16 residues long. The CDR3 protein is CASSTRLAGGQNEQFF. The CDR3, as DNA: TGTGCCAGCAGCACCAGACTAGCGGGGGGGCAAAATGAGCAGTTCTTC.

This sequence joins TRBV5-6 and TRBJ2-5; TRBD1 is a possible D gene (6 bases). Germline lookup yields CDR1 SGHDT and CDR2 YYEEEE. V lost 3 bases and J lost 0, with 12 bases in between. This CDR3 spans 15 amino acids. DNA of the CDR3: TGTGCCAGCAGCTGGGGGCGTTCGTACCAAGAGACCCAGTACTTC. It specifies CASSWGRSYQETQYF. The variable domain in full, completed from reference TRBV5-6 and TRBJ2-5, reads DAGVTQSPTHLIKTRGQQVTLRCSPKSGHDTVSWYQQALGQGPQFIFQYYEEEERQRGNFPDRFSGHQFPNYSSELNVNALLLGDSALYLCASSWGRSYQETQYFGPGTRLLVL.

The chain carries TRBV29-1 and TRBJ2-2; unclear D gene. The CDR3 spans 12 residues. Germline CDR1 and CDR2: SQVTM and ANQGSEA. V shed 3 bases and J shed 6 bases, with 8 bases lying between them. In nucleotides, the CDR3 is TGCAGCGTTGATTCTGGGGCCGGGGAGCTGTTTTTT. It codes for CSVDSGAGELFF.

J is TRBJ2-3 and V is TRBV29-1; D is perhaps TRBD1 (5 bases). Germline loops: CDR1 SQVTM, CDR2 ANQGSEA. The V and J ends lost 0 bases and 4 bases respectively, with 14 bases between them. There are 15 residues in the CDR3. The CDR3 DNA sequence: TGCAGCGTTGAAGATCTGGCAGGGAAGTCAGATACGCAGTATTTT. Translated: CSVEDLAGKSDTQYF.